These 16 T cell receptor beta chains share one sample of origin, sequenced in a study of blood T cells in healthy people across ages. A sample-barcoded 5' primer and a J-beta primer mix were used in a second PCR of about 6 to 11 cycles. TCRdb processed the 5' RACE reads anew with MiXCR; each CDR3 protein has one entry. The data show hundreds of thousands of distinct CDR3 sequences, around 21% seen once. Material for sequencing was blood. The receptors here all came from a man between 65 and 85 years old in good health.

A note on this clonotype: This sequence may be a read error, since a much larger clone differs from it by one base. This rearrangement joins TRBV5-1 to TRBJ2-7; tentative D call: TRBD1 (6 bases). This CDR3 spans 16 amino acids. Germline-derived CDR1 and CDR2 are SGHRS and YFSETQ. CDR3 loop: CASSLGPGQTSYVQYF. CDR3 sequence (DNA): TGCGCCAGCAGCTTGGGGCCTGGACAGACCTCCTACGTGCAGTACTTC.

The chain has TRBV5-1 and TRBJ2-5; tentatively, D is TRBD1 (5 bases). The DNA end favors TRBJ2-7, so the J call may be wrong. Looked up from germline, CDR1 is SGHRS and CDR2 is YFSETQ. The CDR3 extends over 15 amino acids. The CDR3 nucleotides are TGCGCCAGCAGCCCTAGACAGCAACCCTCCTACGAGCAGTACTTC. Residues: CASSPRQQPSYEQYF.

The rearrangement links TRBV12-3 or TRBV12-4 to TRBJ2-3; 8 bases match TRBD2. The CDR3 runs to 18 residues. With 3 bases clipped from V and 3 bases from J, the junction kept 14 bases outside the gene matches. CDR3: CASSFYGRAPTSTDTQYF. CDR3 DNA: TGTGCCAGCAGTTTTTACGGGAGGGCCCCAACTAGTACAGATACGCAGTATTTT.

The rearrangement uses TRBV28 and TRBJ1-5; no firm D call. Trimming cost V 11 bases and J 0 bases, with 8 bases left between them. CDR3 length: 12 amino acids. CDR1 is MDHEN, CDR2 SYDVKM, per germline. Here the CDR3 reads CAGQDSNQPQHF. DNA for the CDR3: TGTGCCGGGCAGGATAGCAATCAGCCCCAGCATTTT.

This clonotype was counted between two and nine times. This chain joins TRBV7-2 and TRBJ2-5; no clear D gene. This CDR3 contains 15 residues. V dropped 1 base and J dropped 6 bases, with 15 bases sitting between them. Germline CDR1 reads SGHTA; CDR2 reads FQGNSA. CDR3 bases: TGTGCCAGCAGCTTAGGGCTAAGCAACGGAAAGACCCAGTACTTC. It encodes CASSLGLSNGKTQYF.

This clonotype has only a few counts. CDR3 residues: CASSRAGVGTEAFF. DNA of the CDR3: TGTGCCAGCAGCCGGGCGGGGGTCGGCACTGAAGCTTTCTTT. The chain employs TRBV28 and TRBJ1-1; tentatively, D is TRBD1 (5 bases). Per the germline V gene, CDR1 is MDHEN and CDR2 is SYDVKM. This CDR3 has 14 amino acids. V shed 6 bases and J shed 4 bases, with 15 bases lying between them. The complete variable domain, with remaining parts taken from reference TRBV28 and TRBJ1-1, reads DVKVTQSSRYLVKRTGEKVFLECVQDMDHENMFWYRQDPGLGLRLIYFSYDVKMKEKGDIPEGYSVSREKKERFSLILESASTNQTSMYLCASSRAGVGTEAFFGQGTRLTVV.

The rearrangement links TRBV29-1 to TRBJ2-1; weak D call: TRBD2 (6 bases). The germline V gene encodes CDR1 SQVTM and CDR2 ANQGSEA. The CDR3 runs 15 residues. Trimming removed 3 bases at V and 0 bases at J, with 12 bases between. The CDR3 is CSVEGSGYSYNEQFF. The CDR3 nucleotides are TGCAGCGTTGAGGGTAGCGGATACTCCTACAATGAGCAGTTCTTC.

V and J are TRBV7-2 and TRBJ2-2; no clear D gene. This CDR3 has 14 residues. Trimming cost V 0 bases and J 6 bases, with 8 bases left between them. The germline V gene has CDR1 SGHTA and CDR2 FQGNSA. CDR3 in DNA: TGTGCCAGCAGCTTAGCGCAGCCGGCCGGGGAGCTGTTTTTT. Its protein product is CASSLAQPAGELFF.

As to this clonotype: In this CDR3 the conserved last residue, phenylalanine or tryptophan, is missing, so a read error is likely. V gene TRBV11-2 combines with J gene TRBJ2-4; possibly TRBD1 or TRBD2 for D (5 bases each). The V and J ends lost 7 bases and 9 bases respectively, with 19 bases between them. Germline CDR1 is SGHAT and CDR2 is FQNNGV. The CDR3 runs 14 residues. This chain's CDR3 is CASNTGTQFGIQYL. The CDR3 nucleotides are TGTGCCAGCAACACCGGGACCCAGTTTGGCATTCAGTACCTC.

V usage is TRBV7-9 and J usage is TRBJ2-7; TRBD2 matches at 12 bases. J was trimmed by 5 bases and V by 2 bases; bases with no gene match: 13. The CDR3 length is 18 residues. Germline CDR1 and CDR2: SEHNR and FQNEAQ (reference sequence). The CDR3: CASSLWLAGGPRMDEQYF. Written as DNA, the CDR3 is TGTGCCAGCAGCTTATGGCTAGCGGGAGGGCCTAGGATGGACGAGCAGTACTTC.

This clonotype was counted once. The V gene is TRBV5-5, the J gene TRBJ1-4; D is unclear. Germline lookup yields CDR1 SGHKS and CDR2 YYEKEE (reference sequence). This CDR3 spans 15 amino acids. Trimming shortened V by 0 bases and J by 0 bases, and 6 bases separated the two germline ends. In DNA form, the CDR3 reads TGTGCCAGCAGCTTGGCTCCGTCAACTAATGAAAAACTGTTTTTT. This encodes CASSLAPSTNEKLFF.

The sample holds many counts of this clonotype. The V and J genes are TRBV4-1 and TRBJ2-7; D is perhaps TRBD2 (5 bases). The V gene's germline CDR1 is MGHRA and CDR2 YSYEKL. The CDR3 spans 14 residues. V was shortened by 0 bases and J by 4 bases, with 10 bases between the two germline ends. In nucleotides, the CDR3 is TGCGCCAGCAGCCAAGATTTAGCGCGGTACGAGCAGTACTTC. Translating gives CASSQDLARYEQYF.

This clonotype was seen more than once but under ten times. The rearrangement joins TRBV20-1 to TRBJ2-1; tentative D call: TRBD2 (6 bases). The germline CDR1 and CDR2 sequences are DFQATT and SNEGSKA (reference sequence). The CDR3 spans 18 residues. Trimming took off 1 base at V and 0 bases at J, with 19 bases between the two ends. The CDR3 DNA reads as TGCAGTGCTAGAGCCCCGTGGCAGGCTAGCGACTCCTACAATGAGCAGTTCTTC. This translates into CSARAPWQASDSYNEQFF.

V usage is TRBV29-1 and J usage is TRBJ2-7; D unclear. The V gene lost 1 base and the J gene lost 4 bases, with 8 bases spanning the gap. This CDR3 has 12 amino acids. Germline V lookup: CDR1 SQVTM, CDR2 ANQGSEA. As DNA, the CDR3 is TGCAGCGTTGAAGGACGGAATTACGAGCAGTACTTC. It codes for CSVEGRNYEQYF.

This rearrangement joins TRBV29-1 to TRBJ2-7; D is ambiguous. V was cut by 4 bases and J by 0 bases, with 7 bases left in between. Germline V gene lookup returns CDR1 SQVTM and CDR2 ANQGSEA. The CDR3 loop spans 12 amino acids. The DNA of the CDR3 is TGCAGCGTTGCCAAGGACTCCTACGAGCAGTACTTC. It is translated as CSVAKDSYEQYF.

The chain employs TRBV7-4 and TRBJ2-1; no clear D. CDR1 and CDR2 from the germline V gene are SGHVT and SQSDAQ. V shed 4 bases and J shed 7 bases, with 8 bases lying between them. This CDR3 has 12 amino acids. The CDR3: CASSCTLNEQFF. The CDR3 DNA reads TGTGCCAGCAGCTGCACATTGAATGAGCAGTTCTTC.